This TCR beta chain is from a study of shared clonotypes between healthy human individuals. Background on the study: Each donor contributed plates that comprised three CD4 naive, three CD4 memory, two CD8 naive and one CD8 memory. Findings and caveats of the study: Few donors limited the genetic and exposure-history diversity represented. Shared clonotypes: about 5% naive CD4, around 3.7% naive CD8, roughly 2.2% memory CD4, about 0.41% memory CD8.

CDR3 length: 12 amino acids. CDR1 is GTSNPN, CDR2 SVGIG, per germline (reference sequence). Trimming shortened V by 1 base and J by 0 bases, and 3 bases separated the two germline ends. In the sorted-subset replicate PCRs, about 190 ng DNA, 29,000 or so T cell genomes, was used. The data were produced by immunoSEQ multiplex PCR, yet TCRdb's version contains in-frame clones alone and is incomplete. The sample consists of over a million clones, approximately 80% of them appearing once. Concerning this clone: The antigen is not known.

The sequencing sample was made of memory CD4+ T cells from PBMCs. Subset of the sample: CD45RA-negative fraction. This chain uses TRBV30 with TRBJ2-5; D remains ambiguous. The source of this sequence is a young man in good health. Some clones in this sample may be carry-over from other donors' samples. The CDR3 DNA reads TGTGCCTGGAGTGGATACCAAGAGACCCAGTACTTC. It is translated as CAWSGYQETQYF.